Shown below are 24 T cell receptor beta chains from a single sample sequenced in a study of blood T cell repertoires in COVID-19. Method: immunoSEQ multiplex PCR; TCRdb's copy keeps in-frame clones and lacks some. The sample consists of 25,000 to 30,000 clones, 80% to 90% of them appearing once. Sequenced material: peripheral blood. These receptors all stem from a woman of 80 years or more with COVID-19, enrolled during active disease.

This clone is a singleton in its sample. This chain joins TRBV6-5 and TRBJ2-1; D is possibly TRBD1 (6 bases). The CDR3 is 15 amino acids. CDR1 is MNHEY and CDR2 is SVGAGI in the germline V gene. Trimming cost V 7 bases and J 5 bases, with 18 bases left between them. This CDR3 is CASTLGGVKNNEQFF. CDR3 nucleotides: TGTGCCAGCACCTTAGGGGGAGTGAAAAACAATGAGCAGTTCTTC.

This clone has more than one count but fewer than ten. The J gene is TRBJ1-2, the V gene TRBV7-9, with no clear D. The CDR3 runs 13 residues. CDR1 is SEHNR, CDR2 FQNEAQ, per germline (reference sequence). V lost 4 bases, J lost 3 bases, and 9 bases lay in between. CDR3 DNA: TGTGCCAGCAGCTCGCCCGGGGACTATGGCTACACCTTC. Translated, it gives CASSSPGDYGYTF. The complete variable domain, with remaining parts taken from reference TRBV7-9 and TRBJ1-2, reads DTGVSQNPRHKITKRGQNVTFRCDPISEHNRLYWYRQTLGQGPEFLTYFQNEAQLEKSRLLSDRFSAERPKGSFSTLEIQRTEQGDSAMYLCASSSPGDYGYTFGSGTRLTVV.

The V and J genes are TRBV2 and TRBJ1-2; D is possibly TRBD1 (6 bases). The V end was cut by 7 bases, the J end by 7 bases, with 19 bases between. The CDR3 runs 14 residues. Germline V gene sequence: CDR1 SNHLY, CDR2 FYNNEI. The CDR3, as DNA: TGTGCCAGCATTCTGACAGGCACCTCTTCTGGCTACACCTTC. Amino acid sequence: CASILTGTSSGYTF.

The V gene is TRBV30, the J gene TRBJ1-1, with a tentative D call TRBD1 (5 bases). This CDR3 region has 13 residues. The V gene lost 5 bases and the J gene lost 4 bases, with 14 bases spanning the gap. CDR1 is GTSNPN and CDR2 is SVGIG in the germline V gene (reference sequence). CDR3 sequence: CAWAPYGGTEAFF. In nucleotides, the CDR3 is TGTGCCTGGGCCCCTTACGGGGGCACTGAAGCTTTCTTT.

The chain recombines TRBV10-1 with TRBJ2-2, with 10 nucleotides matching TRBD1. Unmatched junction bases numbered 4, after V lost 3 bases and J lost 3 bases. Germline V gene lookup returns CDR1 WNHNN and CDR2 SYGVQD (reference sequence). The CDR3 is 16 amino acids. As DNA, the CDR3 is TGCGCCAGCAGTGATATCGGACAGGGGGACACCGGGGAGCTGTTTTTT. Its translation is CASSDIGQGDTGELFF.

The genes are TRBV5-1 and TRBJ1-1; no clear D. This CDR3 spans 11 amino acids. V was shortened by 4 bases and J by 10 bases, with 11 bases between the two germline ends. Germline-derived CDR1 and CDR2 are SGHRS and YFSETQ. In nucleotides, the CDR3 is TGCGCCAGCAGCCCTCCCCCGGGAGCTTTCTTT. It yields the protein CASSPPPGAFF.

The chain is built from TRBV6-5 and TRBJ1-2; no clear D gene. Trimming cost V 8 bases and J 7 bases, with 17 bases left between them. Germline CDR1 and CDR2: MNHEY and SVGAGI. This CDR3 comprises 13 residues. The CDR3 bases are TGTGCCAGCGTACTAGGTCCCCTGGGTGGCTACACCTTC. As protein: CASVLGPLGGYTF.

The CDR3 loop is CASSLRVDNSPLHF. The CDR3 DNA sequence: TGTGCCAGCAGTTTGAGGGTTGATAATTCACCCCTCCACTTT. The chain combines TRBV27 with TRBJ1-6; no firm D call. The CDR3 loop spans 14 amino acids. Germline values: CDR1 MNHEY, CDR2 SMNVEV (reference sequence). Trimming shortened V by 3 bases and J by 5 bases, and 8 bases separated the two germline ends.

The chain combines TRBV20-1 with TRBJ1-1, with D perhaps TRBD1 (6 bases). CDR1 DFQATT and CDR2 SNEGSKA come from the germline V gene (reference sequence). The CDR3 contains 11 residues. V was pared by 6 bases and J by 1 base, with 6 bases between. The CDR3 DNA reads TGCAGTGCCAGGGGGAACACTGAAGCTTTCTTT. Amino acid sequence: CSARGNTEAFF.

This clone was seen just once. The chain links TRBV5-6 to TRBJ1-4; possibly TRBD1 for D (5 bases). Germline CDR1 and CDR2: SGHDT and YYEEEE. V dropped 3 bases and J dropped 0 bases, with 12 bases sitting between them. The CDR3 extends over 16 amino acids. The CDR3, as DNA: TGTGCCAGCAGCTCGCAACAGGCTGCAACTAATGAAAAACTGTTTTTT. Translated: CASSSQQAATNEKLFF.

The chain uses TRBV19 and TRBJ1-2, with D perhaps TRBD1 (6 bases). The V end lost 7 bases, the J end lost 7 bases, and 22 bases lay between the germline ends. CDR1 and CDR2 (germline): LNHDA, SQIVND (reference sequence). CDR3 length equals 15 residues. In DNA form, the CDR3 reads TGTGCCAGTAACCCGGGACACCGATCCGGTGGTGGCTACACCTTC. Protein product: CASNPGHRSGGGYTF.

The V and J genes are TRBV29-1 and TRBJ2-1, with TRBD1 matching 7 bases. In germline, CDR1 is SQVTM, CDR2 ANQGSEA. The CDR3 has 13 residues. Trimming took 4 bases from V and 7 from J; bases not matched to a gene: 7. This CDR3 is CSVVLDRSNEQFF. The CDR3 nucleotides are TGCAGCGTTGTGTTGGACAGGTCGAATGAGCAGTTCTTC.

V usage is TRBV15 and J usage is TRBJ2-7, with 7 positions matching TRBD1. CDR1 and CDR2 (germline): LNHNV, YYDKDF (reference sequence). The CDR3 totals 12 residues. With V trimmed by 4 bases and J by 4 bases, 1 base remained unmatched. This chain's CDR3 is CATSTTGYEQYF. CDR3 nucleotide sequence: TGTGCCACCAGCACGACAGGGTACGAGCAGTACTTC.

CDR3 loop: CATPTDGNTIYF. CDR3 nucleotide sequence: TGTGCCACCCCGACAGACGGAAACACCATATATTTT. The chain employs TRBV6-5 and TRBJ1-3, with D possibly being TRBD1 (5 bases). V was shortened by 10 bases and J by 4 bases, with 11 bases between the two germline ends. This CDR3 has 12 amino acids. Germline values: CDR1 MNHEY, CDR2 SVGAGI.

The chain is built from TRBV11-2 and TRBJ1-2, with D perhaps matching TRBD1 (6 bases). This CDR3 comprises 15 residues. Germline values: CDR1 SGHAT, CDR2 FQNNGV. The V end lost 3 bases, the J end lost 0 bases, and 11 bases lay between the germline ends. The CDR3 DNA reads as TGTGCCAGCAGCTTCTACAGGGCCACTAACTATGGCTACACCTTC. Amino acid sequence: CASSFYRATNYGYTF.

V and J are TRBV6-5 and TRBJ2-1; 8 bases are shared with TRBD2. Losses at the gene ends were 6 bases for V and 1 base for J; bases not matched to a gene: 5. The CDR3 is 15 residues long. Germline CDR1 MNHEY, CDR2 SVGAGI. CDR3 protein: CASSPAGGSYNEQFF. The DNA for the CDR3 is TGTGCCAGCAGCCCCGCGGGGGGTTCCTACAATGAGCAGTTCTTC.

The CDR3 here is CASSGAGANYGYTF. The CDR3 DNA is TGTGCCAGCAGCGGAGCCGGGGCTAACTATGGCTACACCTTC. The gene calls are TRBV9 and TRBJ1-2; D call uncertain. V was cut by 3 bases and J by 0 bases, with 9 bases left in between. The CDR3 extends over 14 amino acids. Germline CDR1 and CDR2: SGDLS and YYNGEE. Full variable domain (rest looked up from reference TRBV9 and TRBJ1-2): DSGVTQTPKHLITATGQRVTLRCSPRSGDLSVYWYQQSLDQGLQFLIQYYNGEERAKGNILERFSAQQFPDLHSELNLSSLELGDSALYFCASSGAGANYGYTFGSGTRLTVV.

This rearrangement joins TRBV3-1 (or the pseudogene TRBV3-2) to TRBJ1-2; no clear D. The CDR3 extends over 18 amino acids. Trimming pared 0 bases from V and 1 base from J, leaving 18 bases between. Germline V gives CDR1 LGHDT, CDR2 YNNKEL (reference sequence). CDR3 in amino acids: CASSQERAGGHFNYGYTF. Here the CDR3 DNA reads TGTGCCAGCAGCCAAGAAAGGGCCGGAGGCCACTTTAACTATGGCTACACCTTC.

This sequence joins TRBV4-2 and TRBJ2-1, with 7 bases that match TRBD2. The CDR3 is 13 amino acids. Germline loops: CDR1 LGHNA, CDR2 YNFKEQ. V shed 4 bases and J 8 bases; nucleotides not matched to a gene: 5. The CDR3 nucleotides are TGTGCCAGCAGCCTCCAGGGAGGGGATGAGCAGTTCTTC. It yields the protein CASSLQGGDEQFF.

This clone was observed once. V usage is TRBV27 and J usage is TRBJ2-1, with 8 bases aligning to TRBD2. The CDR3 contains 16 residues. Losses at the gene ends were 8 bases for V and 3 bases for J; bases not matched to a gene: 12. CDR1 and CDR2 from the germline V gene are MNHEY and SMNVEV (reference sequence). CDR3 nucleotides: TGTGCCAGCCTCCCCGCTGGCGGGGGGTTCTACAATGAGCAGTTCTTC. Its protein is CASLPAGGGFYNEQFF.

This chain joins TRBV11-2 and TRBJ1-1; 11 bases agree with TRBD1. This CDR3 is built from 17 residues. Germline V gene lookup returns CDR1 SGHAT and CDR2 FQNNGV. V shed 5 bases and J 1 base; nucleotides not matched to a gene: 9. CDR3 DNA: TGTGCCAGCAGCCCCAGGACAGGGGGCGCCGGGAACACTGAAGCTTTCTTT. It codes for CASSPRTGGAGNTEAFF.

The rearrangement links TRBV5-4 to TRBJ2-5; no definite D call. CDR3 size: 13 residues. CDR1 SGHNT and CDR2 YYREEE come from the germline V gene (reference sequence). Between the trimmed V and J ends, which lost 4 bases and 4 bases, there was a span of 11 bases. CDR3 sequence: CASSPEHRETQYF. CDR3 in DNA: TGTGCCAGCAGCCCGGAACACAGAGAGACCCAGTACTTC.

This chain links TRBV4-2 with TRBJ1-5; 11 bases are shared with TRBD1. V dropped 4 bases and J dropped 6; count of bases not matched to a gene: 8. The CDR3 contains 16 residues. From germline, CDR1 is LGHNA and CDR2 YNFKEQ. The CDR3 loop reads CASSRNIGQGAQPQHF. The CDR3 DNA is TGTGCCAGCAGCCGCAACATAGGACAGGGGGCTCAGCCCCAGCATTTT.

The rearrangement uses TRBV2 and TRBJ1-3, with 7 bases that match TRBD1. The germline CDR1 and CDR2 sequences are SNHLY and FYNNEI. The V segment lost 4 bases and the J segment 3 bases; nucleotides outside the gene matches: 12. CDR3 length equals 17 residues. The CDR3 region is CASSGDRSGGVGNTIYF. The CDR3 DNA sequence: TGTGCCAGCAGTGGGGATAGGTCAGGGGGAGTTGGAAACACCATATATTTT.